The present entry profiles one TCR beta chain with its context. Its antigen is currently not known. Per-base qualities were not stored, and no clone one base away is much larger. Collaborating institutions collected whole blood in K2EDTA tubes following their own protocols. For TCRbeta analysis, collaborators shipped samples in one of three forms: frozen whole blood, isolated PBMCs, or DNA extracted from either of those sample types. CDR1 and CDR2 are read off the germline V gene as SGHTA and FQGNSA. Taken from cysteine to phenylalanine, the CDR3 has 14 residues. Of the read, only the CDR3 DNA is kept; its 42 bases are in frame from base 1. The junction shows trimming of 4 bases on V and 3 bases on J, and the gene matches do not reach 5 bases of it. The immunoSEQ Assay, a bias-controlled multiplex PCR, was used to amplify TCRbeta CDR3 regions from genomic DNA. On the study's bioinformatics: Within the assay, amplification of reference gene primers was used to estimate how many nucleated cells each sample contained. To quantify the absolute abundance of each unique TCRbeta CDR3 rearrangement, sequence reads were collapsed and filtered. For each sample, productive Simpson clonality was calculated as the square root of Simpson's diversity index across productive rearrangements. Here the immuneACCESS table is served through TCRdb, limited to in-frame sequences with V and J called. Missing clones are a known gap in these copies; in checked studies unresolved V genes cover under half, and the rest lacks a known reason. That table supplies the V and J calls and clone size; D and trimming were determined from the DNA. This sample gives some 200,000 clones in total; just under 90% of them show up just once. Clones ranked in the top ten supply 3% to 4% of the sample.

This sample is part of a study of blood T cell repertoires in COVID-19 (dated by TCRdb to 2018 to 2020). Background for the entire study: Samples from collaborators originated in the United States, Italy and Spain and spanned both the acute and convalescent phases of COVID-19. The material from the prospective study consisted of cDNA or gDNA derived from T cells, B-cell-depleted T cells, or PBMCs. Subjects who had been exposed to COVID-19, were actively infected with it, or had recovered from it provided the deeply sampled blood TCRbeta repertoires that made up the dataset. A freely available public database, intended as a resource for researchers studying the immune response to SARS-CoV-2, is where the repertoires were released. The samples were drawn from two sources: the first 160 participants of the ongoing ImmuneRACE study, and 1,000 to 1,500 subjects contributed by 6 global collaborators. Sample metadata almost always included a de-identified subject ID, COVID-19 status, age in years and sex. Where HLA class I and class II types were available, the types were taken from metadata supplied by the sample provider, not from assay-based typing.

The paper's findings and limits, for the study overall: How much clinical and demographic metadata was included differed by source and by participant, and the metadata was provided uncurated.

This sequence was found in a man between 18 and 29 years old with active or convalescent COVID-19. Sequencing was done on a sample of peripheral blood. The rearrangement combines TRBV7-2 with TRBJ2-5; TRBD2 matches 7 bases in the middle. The CDR3 corresponds to CASSSGTTKETQYF. The DNA reads as follows: TGTGCCAGCAGCTCTGGGACTACTAAAGAGACCCAGTACTTC.